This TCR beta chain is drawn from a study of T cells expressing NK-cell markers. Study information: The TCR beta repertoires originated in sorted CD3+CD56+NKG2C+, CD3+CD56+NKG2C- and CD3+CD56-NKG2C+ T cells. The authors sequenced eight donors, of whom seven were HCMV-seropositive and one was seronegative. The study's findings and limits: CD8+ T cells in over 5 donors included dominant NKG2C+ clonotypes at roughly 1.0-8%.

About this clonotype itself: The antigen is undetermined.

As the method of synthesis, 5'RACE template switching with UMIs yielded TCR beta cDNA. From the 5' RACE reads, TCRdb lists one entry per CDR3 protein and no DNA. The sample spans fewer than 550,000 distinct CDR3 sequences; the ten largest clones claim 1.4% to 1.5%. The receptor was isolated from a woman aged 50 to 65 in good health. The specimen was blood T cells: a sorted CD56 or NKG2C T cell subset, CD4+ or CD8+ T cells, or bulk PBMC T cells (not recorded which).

CDR3: CASTGAREKLFF. V is TRBV7-9 and J is TRBJ1-4; TCRdb picks TRBD1, but there is no DNA to check that call. CDR3 size: 12 residues. Per germline, CDR1 SEHNR and CDR2 FQNEAQ (reference sequence).